This T cell receptor beta chain appears in the sequencing data of a study of T cell repertoires in cytomegalovirus infection. Looking at the study overall: The public TCR beta signatures pointed to both CMV infection and matching HLA type.

The study, taken as a whole, reports: There were HLA-C-restricted CMV-specific TCR beta clonotypes dominating the ex vivo response.

From germline, CDR1 is LGHDT and CDR2 YNNKEL (reference sequence). The CDR3 length is 16 residues. V lost 1 base and J 2 bases, leaving 14 bases between the germline ends. TCRdb itself ran the reads through MiXCR, one entry per CDR3 protein. The data show roughly 920,000 distinct CDR3 sequences, with approximately 30% seen just once and over 10% held by the top ten. Regarding this clonotype: Its antigen is not identified.

This chain connects TRBV3-1 to TRBJ1-1, with D tentatively TRBD1 (5 bases). This specimen was cultured CD8+ T cells from PBMCs, taken from culture after CMV antigen stimulation. This sequence originates from a human donor in good health (CMV status not recorded). Some clones in this sample may be carry-over from other donors' samples. Here the CDR3 DNA reads TGTGCCAGCAGCCAAGTATATAAGGGGCCTAACACTGAAGCTTTCTTT. Translation: CASSQVYKGPNTEAFF.